Listed here are 19 T cell receptor beta chains from one sample, sequenced in a study of CD8 T cells in ankylosing spondylitis (TCRdb year 2017). The library was obtained by 5' RACE. TCRdb shows the sequencer as Illumina HiSeq 2500. The public reads were quality trimmed at Q25 with fastp and then assembled into clones with MiXCR by TCRdb, keeping productive beta chains. Each entry is one CDR3 protein sequence, shown with its most common DNA and genes. This sample holds about 130,000 distinct CDR3 sequences; roughly 9% were observed only once. Roughly 3.4% of the sample goes to the ten largest clones. The source material was blood, either unsorted or a sorted T cell fraction (not recorded which). The receptors shown here come from a male donor with ankylosing spondylitis or in good health (not recorded which).

The chain has TRBV12-3 or TRBV12-4 and TRBJ2-1; D possibly corresponds to TRBD2 (5 bases). This CDR3 is built from 16 residues. The V gene lost 3 bases and the J gene lost 8 bases, with 20 bases spanning the gap. CDR3 amino acids: CASSFSSWSFRDEQFF. The CDR3 DNA reads as TGTGCCAGCAGTTTTTCTAGCTGGTCTTTTCGAGATGAGCAGTTCTTC.

This clonotype was detected ten times or more. The rearrangement links TRBV4-3 to TRBJ2-3; TRBD1 matches 7 bases. Germline-derived CDR1 and CDR2 are LGHNA and YSLEER. The CDR3 has 16 residues. V shed 0 bases, J shed 1 base, and the junction held 4 bases outside the gene matches. CDR3 in DNA: TGCGCCAGCAGCCAAGACCACAGGGGAGGCACAGATACGCAGTATTTT. Encoded protein: CASSQDHRGGTDTQYF.

This clonotype was observed at least ten times. V is TRBV5-5 and J is TRBJ1-1, with unresolved D. The germline V and J ends were trimmed by 5 bases and 7 bases, with 12 bases remaining between them. This CDR3 contains 12 residues. The V gene's germline CDR1 is SGHKS and CDR2 YYEKEE (reference sequence). The CDR3 nucleotides are TGTGCCAGCAGTCTGGCGGTGAATGAAGCTTTCTTT. It yields the protein CASSLAVNEAFF.

This clonotype was seen ten or more times. The V call is TRBV7-2, the J call TRBJ2-7; 8 positions match TRBD2. V was pared by 3 bases and J by 5 bases, with 9 bases of the junction left unmatched. Per germline, CDR1 SGHTA and CDR2 FQGNSA. CDR3 size: 15 residues. CDR3 region: CASSFFRTSRNEQYF. CDR3 bases: TGTGCCAGCAGCTTCTTTCGGACTAGCAGAAACGAGCAGTACTTC.

This clonotype has more than one count but fewer than ten. V usage is TRBV20-1 and J usage is TRBJ1-5; TRBD1 agrees at 7 bases. CDR1 is DFQATT and CDR2 is SNEGSKA in the germline V gene (reference sequence). The CDR3 has 14 amino acids. The CDR3 is CSTGVGFVNQPQHF. Written as DNA, the CDR3 is TGCAGCACAGGGGTTGGGTTTGTCAATCAGCCCCAGCATTTT.

This clonotype was recorded at least ten times. The J gene is TRBJ2-7, the V gene TRBV12-3 or TRBV12-4, with D unresolved. The CDR3 runs to 12 residues. The V gene lost 2 bases and the J gene lost 3 bases, with 5 bases spanning the gap. The CDR3 DNA follows: TGTGCCAGCAGTTTAAATCGCTACGAGCAGTACTTC. Amino acid sequence: CASSLNRYEQYF.

This clonotype was seen more than once but under ten times. The CDR3, as DNA: TGCAGTGCTAGGCCCGTGAGCGGGAGGGCCAGAGATACGCAGTATTTT. Residues: CSARPVSGRARDTQYF. V usage is TRBV20-1 and J usage is TRBJ2-3, with 10 bases fitting TRBD2. This CDR3 contains 16 residues. The J segment lost 5 bases and the V segment lost 3 bases, leaving 11 bases of the junction unmatched. Germline V gene data show CDR1 as DFQATT and CDR2 as SNEGSKA (reference sequence).

At least ten counts were recorded for this clonotype. The J gene is TRBJ2-1, the V gene TRBV5-5; weak D call: TRBD1 (5 bases). The CDR3 is 13 amino acids. The V gene's germline CDR1 is SGHKS and CDR2 YYEKEE (reference sequence). V was pared by 4 bases and J by 4 bases, with 9 bases between. The CDR3 bases are TGTGCCAGCAGCCCGCAGGGATACAATGAGCAGTTCTTC. Amino acids: CASSPQGYNEQFF.

The V gene is TRBV6-5, the J gene TRBJ2-5; TRBD2 aligns across 10 bases. The germline gives CDR1 MNHEY, CDR2 SVGAGI. V dropped 0 bases and J dropped 4; count of bases not matched to a gene: 8. CDR3 length: 17 residues. The CDR3 bases are TGTGCCAGCAGTTACTCGGCCGGGACTAGCGCAGCAGAGACCCAGTACTTC. This translates into CASSYSAGTSAAETQYF.

This clonotype has a count of ten or more. The chain joins TRBV5-5 to TRBJ1-4, with TRBD1 matching over 8 bases. The length of the CDR3 is 16 residues. CDR1 is SGHKS, CDR2 YYEKEE, per germline (reference sequence). V shed 3 bases and J 8 bases; nucleotides not matched to a gene: 12. The CDR3 is CASSSDRGGLDEKLFF. In nucleotides, the CDR3 is TGTGCCAGCAGCTCCGACAGGGGCGGGTTGGACGAAAAACTGTTTTTT.

The table lists this clonotype with many counts. The rearrangement joins TRBV24-1 to TRBJ2-1, with 8 bases matching TRBD2. Germline trimming cut 3 bases from V and 8 bases from J; bases unmatched to any gene: 5. The CDR3 sequence is 14 residues long. Looked up from germline, CDR1 is KGHDR and CDR2 is SFDVKD. The CDR3 reads CATSDGGRLDEQFF. The CDR3 bases are TGTGCCACCAGTGATGGCGGGAGGTTGGATGAGCAGTTCTTC.

This clonotype was seen many times. This chain uses TRBV7-9 with TRBJ2-1, with D possibly TRBD1 on 6 matching bases. Per germline, CDR1 SEHNR and CDR2 FQNEAQ (reference sequence). The length of the CDR3 is 13 residues. V dropped 3 bases and J dropped 7 bases, with 10 bases sitting between them. CDR3 protein: CASSLAGDNEQFF. The CDR3 nucleotides read TGTGCCAGCAGCTTGGCAGGGGATAATGAGCAGTTCTTC. Together with reference TRBV7-9 and TRBJ2-1, the CDR3 gives the full variable domain: DTGVSQNPRHKITKRGQNVTFRCDPISEHNRLYWYRQTLGQGPEFLTYFQNEAQLEKSRLLSDRFSAERPKGSFSTLEIQRTEQGDSAMYLCASSLAGDNEQFFGPGTRLTVL.

This sequence joins TRBV19 and TRBJ2-2; D is undetermined. Germline CDR1 reads LNHDA; CDR2 reads SQIVND (reference sequence). The V gene lost 6 bases and the J gene lost 0 bases, with 14 bases spanning the gap. The CDR3 sequence is 16 residues long. The DNA for the CDR3 is TGTGCCAGTAGCCGGGCCGGCCCGGCGAACACCGGGGAGCTGTTTTTT. This sequence encodes CASSRAGPANTGELFF.

This clonotype appeared many times. The rearrangement uses TRBV10-3 and TRBJ2-5; 9 nucleotides match TRBD2. Trimming at V came to 0 bases and at J to 1 base, leaving 0 bases not matched to a gene. The CDR3 runs 15 residues. Germline values: CDR1 ENHRY, CDR2 SYGVKD. CDR3 sequence: CAISESTSGQETQYF. The DNA of the CDR3 is TGTGCCATCAGTGAGTCGACTAGCGGCCAAGAGACCCAGTACTTC.

This clonotype was counted many times. V usage is TRBV5-1 and J usage is TRBJ2-5, with D tentatively TRBD1 or TRBD2 (5 bases each). V was pared by 3 bases and J by 2 bases, with 11 bases between. The germline V gene encodes CDR1 SGHRS and CDR2 YFSETQ. The CDR3 has 14 residues. The CDR3 sequence: CASSSGRTQETQYF. CDR3 nucleotide sequence: TGCGCCAGCAGCTCGGGACGGACACAAGAGACCCAGTACTTC.

The sample holds many counts of this clonotype. The chain uses TRBV6-2 or TRBV6-3 and TRBJ2-3; TRBD1 is a possible D gene (5 bases). Germline V lookup: CDR1 MNHEY, CDR2 SVGEGT. V lost 5 bases and J 2 bases, leaving 17 bases between the germline ends. The CDR3 is 16 amino acids. CDR3 sequence (DNA): TGTGCCAGCAGTCCAGTACACAGGAGAACCACAGATACGCAGTATTTT. This gives the protein CASSPVHRRTTDTQYF.

Ten or more counts support this clonotype. The chain carries TRBV28 and TRBJ2-5; 12 bases are shared with TRBD1. V lost 8 bases, J lost 5 bases, and 3 bases stayed unmatched. Germline CDR1 is MDHEN and CDR2 is SYDVKM. This CDR3 has 13 amino acids. CDR3 DNA sequence: TGTGCCAGCGGGGACAGGGGGCGGGAGACCCAGTACTTC. It encodes CASGDRGRETQYF.

This clonotype came up many times. The gene calls are TRBV3-1 and TRBJ2-7, with 11 bases identical to TRBD2. The trim removed 4 bases at V and 3 bases at J, leaving 2 bases unmatched. Per germline, CDR1 LGHDT and CDR2 YNNKEL (reference sequence). The CDR3 runs 14 residues. CDR3 in amino acids: CASSLGTSGYEQYF. The CDR3 DNA reads TGTGCCAGCAGCCTTGGGACTAGCGGCTACGAGCAGTACTTC.

This clonotype was recorded a few times. The chain's CDR3 is CASSLMGGLAGGLYNEQFF. CDR3 DNA: TGTGCCAGCAGCTTAATGGGGGGACTAGCGGGAGGGCTCTACAATGAGCAGTTCTTC. The rearrangement links TRBV7-3 to TRBJ2-1; 16 nucleotides agree with TRBD2. J was trimmed by 3 bases and V by 1 base; bases with no gene match: 6. The CDR3 contains 19 residues. Germline V gene data show CDR1 as SGHTA and CDR2 as FQGTGA.